The subject of this entry is one T cell receptor beta chain. A universal primer site arose from template switching, and cDNA bore unique molecular identifiers. TCRdb used MiXCR to reprocess the 5' RACE reads, holding one entry per CDR3 protein. Here the sample spans about 1.7 million distinct CDR3 sequences, more than 30% being singletons. These data belong to a study of identical twins. The CDR3 totals 15 residues. The germline gives CDR1 MNHEY, CDR2 SVGEGT. With 4 bases clipped from V and 0 bases from J, the junction kept 5 bases outside the gene matches. The specimen sequenced was cord blood. The TCR was taken from a newborn girl in good health. The V gene is TRBV6-2 or TRBV6-3, the J gene TRBJ1-1; 7 bases align to TRBD1. For the CDR3, the DNA is TGTGCCAGCAGTTTGGGACAGAGAATGAACACTGAAGCTTTCTTT. This sequence encodes CASSLGQRMNTEAFF.